This T cell receptor (beta chain) was recorded in a study of identical twins. CDR3 length: 13 residues. Trimming shortened V by 1 base and J by 13 bases, and 14 bases separated the two germline ends. Germline CDR1 reads SGHTA; CDR2 reads FQGNSA. TCRdb ran MiXCR on the 5' RACE reads and lists one entry per CDR3 protein. The data show 200,000 to 250,000 distinct CDR3 sequences, about 10% seen once. Sequencing used memory T cells sorted from blood. The rearrangement links TRBV7-2 to TRBJ2-1; D uncertain. The TCR sequence derives from a man aged 45-65 years in good health. For the CDR3, the DNA is TGTGCCAGCAGCTTAGGTGGTTTGGACCGCCAGTTCTTC. As protein: CASSLGGLDRQFF. Full variable domain (missing parts from reference TRBV7-2 and TRBJ2-1): GAGVSQSPSNKVTEKGKDVELRCDPISGHTALYWYRQSLGQGLEFLIYFQGNSAPDKSGLPSDRFSAERTGGSVSTLTIQRTQQEDSAVYLCASSLGGLDRQFFGPGTRLTVL.